One T cell receptor beta chain is described in this entry. The antigen remains undetermined. Study results and caveats: The TCR gene usage of tumor memory CD4+ T cells clustered together with blood and lymph node memory CD4+ cells and with lymph node naive CD4+ cells. Greatest tumor Treg TCR overlap was with tumor naive CD4+ cells.

Semi-nested PCR with Nested Universal Primer A followed constant-region reverse priming of full-length variable regions. TCRdb re-called the 5' RACE reads with MiXCR, one entry per CDR3 protein. The sample carries 4,000 to 6,500 distinct CDR3 sequences, around 71% recorded once. CDR1 is SGHRS and CDR2 is YFSETQ in the germline V gene. This CDR3 has 13 residues. V lost 6 bases and J 6 bases, leaving 13 bases between the germline ends. Material for sequencing was naive CD4+ T cells sorted from blood. Subset defined: naive CD4+ T cells, CD4+CD45RA+CD25-. The sequence derives from a female donor with breast cancer. The chain is built from TRBV5-1 and TRBJ2-1, with D possibly matching TRBD2 (6 bases). The CDR3 nucleotides read TGCGCCAGCACGGGGGATGCCGGCAATGAGCAGTTCTTC. This codes for CASTGDAGNEQFF.